This note documents a single T cell receptor (beta chain) sequence. V was pared by 6 bases and J by 0 bases, with 12 bases between. Germline values: CDR1 MNHEY, CDR2 SVGAGI. This CDR3 is 15 amino acids long. The data derive from a study of T cell responses to AZD1222 COVID-19 vaccine. Method: immunoSEQ multiplex PCR; TCRdb's copy keeps in-frame clones and lacks some. The sample has around 110,000 clones, about 93% seen once. It was second doses at about 4 or about 12 weeks that were pooled. This rearrangement joins TRBV6-5 to TRBJ1-5; D is possibly TRBD1 (6 bases). The sequences come from peripheral blood, collected 28 days after the second AZD1222 dose. The TCR sequence derives from an adult who received the AZD1222 COVID-19 vaccine. CDR3 loop: CASRKTGLSNQPQHF. Here the CDR3 DNA reads TGTGCCAGCAGAAAGACAGGACTTAGCAATCAGCCCCAGCATTTT.